This entry lists 23 T cell receptor beta chains sequenced from one sample in a study of T cell repertoires in cytomegalovirus infection. In TCRdb, the reads were re-called with MiXCR into one record per CDR3 protein. The table shows 65,000 to 90,000 distinct CDR3 sequences, with around 3.4% occurring only once. Input material: PBMCs. The receptor set was obtained from a human donor in good health (CMV status not recorded). Some clones in this sample may be carry-over from other donors' samples.

This clonotype has a count of ten or more. V is TRBV3-1 and J is TRBJ1-2; 11 positions match TRBD1. Germline CDR1 is LGHDT and CDR2 is YNNKEL (reference sequence). There are 16 residues in the CDR3. Losses at the gene ends were 0 bases for V and 6 bases for J; bases not matched to a gene: 6. The DNA of the CDR3 is TGTGCCAGCAGCCAAGATTGGACAGGGGGCGAAGATGGCTACACCTTC. The encoded protein is CASSQDWTGGEDGYTF.

This clonotype was detected ten times or more. The chain employs TRBV7-2 and TRBJ1-5; D is uncertain. Germline V gives CDR1 SGHTA, CDR2 FQGNSA. CDR3 size: 16 residues. V was trimmed by 5 bases and J by 0 bases, leaving 14 bases between them. The CDR3 region is CASSQWTDLSNQPQHF. As DNA, the CDR3 is TGTGCCAGCAGCCAATGGACCGATCTTAGCAATCAGCCCCAGCATTTT.

This clonotype showed up many times. CDR3: CASSPTRDSPLHF. The CDR3 nucleotides read TGTGCCAGCTCACCCACTCGAGATTCACCCCTCCACTTT. V gene TRBV18 combines with J gene TRBJ1-6; D is undetermined. The CDR3 is made up of 13 amino acids. V was shortened by 3 bases and J by 8 bases, with 8 bases between the two germline ends. Germline V lookup: CDR1 KGHSH, CDR2 LQKENI. Filled out from reference TRBV18 and TRBJ1-6, the complete variable domain reads NAGVMQNPRHLVRRRGQEARLRCSPMKGHSHVYWYRQLPEEGLKFMVYLQKENIIDESGMPKERFSAEFPKEGPSILRIQQVVRGDSAAYFCASSPTRDSPLHFGNGTRLTVT.

At least ten counts were recorded for this clonotype. This CDR3 is CASSPLAGRSYEQYF. CDR3 in DNA: TGTGCCAGCAGTCCGTTAGCGGGGCGTTCCTACGAGCAGTACTTC. This chain connects TRBV28 to TRBJ2-7; 8 positions match TRBD2. With V trimmed by 5 bases and J by 1 base, 7 bases remained unmatched. Germline V gene data show CDR1 as MDHEN and CDR2 as SYDVKM. The CDR3 contains 15 residues.

This clonotype was observed at least ten times. The chain links TRBV7-2 to TRBJ2-1; 8 bases line up with TRBD2. In germline, CDR1 is SGHTA, CDR2 FQGNSA. The ends lost 5 bases at V and 6 bases at J; junction bases unmatched: 9. The length of the CDR3 is 15 residues. The CDR3 DNA follows: TGTGCCAGCAGCGGGGCCGGGGGGGAAGGCAATGAGCAGTTCTTC. Protein product: CASSGAGGEGNEQFF. Full variable domain (outside the CDR3, taken from reference TRBV7-2 and TRBJ2-1): GAGVSQSPSNKVTEKGKDVELRCDPISGHTALYWYRQSLGQGLEFLIYFQGNSAPDKSGLPSDRFSAERTGGSVSTLTIQRTQQEDSAVYLCASSGAGGEGNEQFFGPGTRLTVL.

The table lists this clonotype with many counts. The DNA of the CDR3 is TGTGCCAGCAGCCAAAATGAAGGGGGAAGCAATCAGCCCCAGCATTTT. This translates into CASSQNEGGSNQPQHF. V gene TRBV4-2 combines with J gene TRBJ1-5; the D gene is possibly TRBD1 (6 bases). CDR3 length: 16 residues. The germline V and J ends were trimmed by 2 bases and 1 base, with 12 bases remaining between them. Looked up from germline, CDR1 is LGHNA and CDR2 is YNFKEQ.

The sample holds many counts of this clonotype. The V call is TRBV2, the J call TRBJ2-4, with 8 bases lining up with TRBD1. V dropped 6 bases and J dropped 8; count of bases not matched to a gene: 9. Germline CDR1 reads SNHLY; CDR2 reads FYNNEI. The CDR3 is 14 amino acids. CDR3 bases: TGTGCCAGCAGAAGGACAGGGATCATGGACATTCAGTACTTC. It codes for CASRRTGIMDIQYF.

Ten or more counts support this clonotype. The V and J genes are TRBV6-5 and TRBJ2-5; tentatively, D is TRBD2 (5 bases). The CDR3 covers 14 residues. Trimming took off 4 bases at V and 7 bases at J, with 16 bases between the two ends. The germline CDR1 and CDR2 sequences are MNHEY and SVGAGI. This chain's CDR3 is CASSSPGAGLTQYF. As DNA, the CDR3 is TGTGCCAGCAGTTCCCCGGGCGCGGGCTTGACCCAGTACTTC.

This clonotype was counted at least ten times. This chain connects TRBV28 to TRBJ1-5; 8 bases map to TRBD1. The CDR3 runs to 16 residues. Per the germline V gene, CDR1 is MDHEN and CDR2 is SYDVKM. V trimming: 6 bases; J trimming: 2 bases; junction bases outside the gene matches: 9. The CDR3 spells CASSPHEGQGNQPQHF. CDR3 nucleotides: TGTGCCAGCAGCCCCCACGAGGGACAGGGCAATCAGCCCCAGCATTTT.

This clonotype was picked up many times. This rearrangement joins TRBV7-8 to TRBJ1-5, with 9 bases identical to TRBD1. CDR1 and CDR2 from the germline V gene are SGHVS and FQNEAQ. With 4 bases clipped from V and 5 bases from J, the junction kept 9 bases outside the gene matches. CDR3 size: 16 residues. CDR3 amino acids: CASSSPLWTGDQPQHF. The CDR3 nucleotides are TGTGCCAGCAGCTCTCCCCTTTGGACAGGGGATCAGCCCCAGCATTTT.

This clonotype was counted many times. The chain couples TRBV27 to TRBJ1-2; D remains unclear. Germline-derived CDR1 and CDR2 are MNHEY and SMNVEV (reference sequence). This CDR3 spans 17 amino acids. The V end was cut by 4 bases, the J end by 1 base, with 19 bases between. The CDR3 DNA follows: TGTGCCAGCAGTTCCCTTATAAGTTTGGGTTTTAACTATGGCTACACCTTC. Amino acids: CASSSLISLGFNYGYTF.

This clonotype was detected ten times or more. The chain uses TRBV7-6 and TRBJ1-3; the D is unclear. Germline lookup yields CDR1 SGHVS and CDR2 FNYEAQ. This CDR3 is built from 16 residues. Trimming left V 2 bases short and J 0 bases short, with 11 bases between. Written as DNA, the CDR3 is TGTGCCAGCAGCTTACCTTTGCGGGACTCTGGAAACACCATATATTTT. The encoded protein is CASSLPLRDSGNTIYF.

J is TRBJ2-7 and V is TRBV7-6, with a tentative D call TRBD2 (6 bases). The V gene lost 0 bases and the J gene lost 7 bases, with 25 bases spanning the gap. The CDR3 is 18 residues long. Germline V CDR1 and CDR2: SGHVS, FNYEAQ. CDR3 nucleotides: TGTGCCAGCAGCTTAGCGGGCAGGCCTACTAGCCACGGTGGGGAGCAGTACTTC. Encoded protein: CASSLAGRPTSHGGEQYF.

The table lists this clonotype with many counts. V and J are TRBV7-8 and TRBJ2-5; D is uncertain. The V end lost 5 bases, the J end lost 4 bases, and 11 bases lay between the germline ends. From germline, CDR1 is SGHVS and CDR2 FQNEAQ. The CDR3 has 13 residues. CDR3 sequence reads: CASSASIGETQYF. The CDR3 nucleotides read TGTGCCAGCAGCGCATCAATCGGAGAGACCCAGTACTTC.

This clonotype was detected ten times or more. The chain uses TRBV7-2 and TRBJ2-5, with no clear D. The CDR3 is made up of 16 amino acids. V lost 1 base and J lost 1, with 13 bases in between. Germline V gives CDR1 SGHTA, CDR2 FQGNSA. CDR3 DNA: TGTGCCAGCAGCTTAGGAATCGGCCAGCCCCAAGAGACCCAGTACTTC. Amino acids: CASSLGIGQPQETQYF.

The table lists this clonotype with many counts. The chain has TRBV4-2 and TRBJ1-1; D remains unclear. Trimming removed 1 base from V and 4 bases from J, with 22 bases in between. This CDR3 region has 18 residues. In germline, CDR1 is LGHNA, CDR2 YNFKEQ. Here the CDR3 reads CASSQVGEGGSWGTEAFF. In nucleotides, the CDR3 is TGTGCCAGCAGCCAAGTTGGGGAGGGAGGTTCATGGGGCACTGAAGCTTTCTTT.

This clonotype was detected ten times or more. The CDR3 coding sequence is TGTGCCAGCAGCCAAGAGTCGGCAGGTCTCGAGCTGTTTTTT. This codes for CASSQESAGLELFF. The rearrangement joins TRBV3-1 to TRBJ2-2; D remains ambiguous. CDR3 length equals 14 residues. The germline CDR1 and CDR2 sequences are LGHDT and YNNKEL (reference sequence). The V end lost 0 bases, the J end lost 11 bases, and 13 bases lay between the germline ends.

This clonotype was observed many times. The V and J genes are TRBV7-6 and TRBJ2-7; tentative D call: TRBD2 (5 bases). The V gene lost 0 bases and the J gene lost 5 bases, with 14 bases spanning the gap. Germline assignment: CDR1 SGHVS and CDR2 FNYEAQ. The CDR3 is 15 residues long. CDR3 region: CASSLARGGLHEQYF. The CDR3 DNA reads as TGTGCCAGCAGCTTAGCTCGGGGTGGTCTCCACGAGCAGTACTTC.

This clonotype was seen at least ten times. V gene TRBV30 combines with J gene TRBJ1-5; tentative D call: TRBD1 (5 bases). V was cut by 3 bases and J by 9 bases, with 12 bases left in between. There are 12 residues in the CDR3. CDR1 GTSNPN and CDR2 SVGIG come from the germline V gene (reference sequence). The chain's CDR3 is CAWSGQVGPQHF. CDR3 nucleotide sequence: TGTGCCTGGAGCGGACAAGTCGGGCCCCAGCATTTT.

This clonotype was counted at least ten times. The chain carries TRBV20-1 and TRBJ2-3, with 7 bases that match TRBD1. CDR1 and CDR2 (germline): DFQATT, SNEGSKA (reference sequence). The CDR3 runs to 17 residues. CDR3 sequence: CSMTFRGPIGVPDTQYF. The CDR3 DNA reads TGCAGCATGACCTTTAGGGGGCCGATTGGCGTCCCAGATACGCAGTATTTT.

This clonotype appeared many times. This chain uses TRBV29-1 with TRBJ1-2; D is uncertain. The CDR3 is 14 residues long. V was cut by 7 bases and J by 0 bases, with 15 bases left in between. Germline assignment: CDR1 SQVTM and CDR2 ANQGSEA. CDR3 in DNA: TGCAGCGGTTCTGGGGTAGACTCTAACTATGGCTACACCTTC. Translation: CSGSGVDSNYGYTF.

Many counts were recorded for this clonotype. The chain joins TRBV6-1 to TRBJ1-1; TRBD1 might be the D (5 bases). The germline V gene encodes CDR1 MNHNS and CDR2 SASEGT. The CDR3 sequence is 14 residues long. V was pared by 6 bases and J by 1 base, with 12 bases between. CDR3 in amino acids: CASRPGTANTEAFF. CDR3 DNA: TGTGCCAGCAGACCCGGGACGGCGAACACTGAAGCTTTCTTT.

This clonotype was seen ten or more times. The genes are TRBV2 and TRBJ1-5, with unresolved D. V was trimmed by 1 base and J by 5 bases, leaving 6 bases between them. The CDR3 is 13 amino acids. Germline V gives CDR1 SNHLY, CDR2 FYNNEI. The CDR3 is CASSEESHQPQHF. As DNA, the CDR3 is TGTGCCAGCAGTGAAGAATCCCATCAGCCCCAGCATTTT. The full variable domain, completed using reference TRBV2 and TRBJ1-5, is EPEVTQTPSHQVTQMGQEVILRCVPISNHLYFYWYRQILGQKVEFLVSFYNNEISEKSEIFDDQFSVERPDGSNFTLKIRSTKLEDSAMYFCASSEESHQPQHFGDGTRLSIL.